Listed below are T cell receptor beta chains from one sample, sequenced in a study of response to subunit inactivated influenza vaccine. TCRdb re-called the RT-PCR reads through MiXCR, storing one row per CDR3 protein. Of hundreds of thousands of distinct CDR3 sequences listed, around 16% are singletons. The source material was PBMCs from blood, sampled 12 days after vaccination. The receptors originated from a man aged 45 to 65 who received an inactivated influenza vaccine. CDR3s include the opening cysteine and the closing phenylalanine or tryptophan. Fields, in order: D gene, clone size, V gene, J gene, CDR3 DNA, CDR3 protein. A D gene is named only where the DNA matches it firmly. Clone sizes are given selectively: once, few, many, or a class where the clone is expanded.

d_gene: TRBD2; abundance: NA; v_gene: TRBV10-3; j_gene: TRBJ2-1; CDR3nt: TGTGCCACAAGACTAGCGGCATACAATGAGCAGTTCTTC; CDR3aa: CATRLAAYNEQFF
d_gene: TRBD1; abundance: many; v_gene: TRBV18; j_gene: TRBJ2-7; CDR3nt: TGTGCCAGCAGCCGACAGGGTTCCTACGAGCAGTACTTC; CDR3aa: CASSRQGSYEQYF
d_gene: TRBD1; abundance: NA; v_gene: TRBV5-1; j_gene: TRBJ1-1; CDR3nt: TGCGCCAGCAGCTTGGGAACACAGGGGAGAGAAGCTTTCTTT; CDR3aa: CASSLGTQGREAFF
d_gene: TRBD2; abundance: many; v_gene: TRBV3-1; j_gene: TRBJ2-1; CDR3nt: TGTGCCAGCAGCCACGGACTAGCGGACTACAATGAGCAGTTCTTC; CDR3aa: CASSHGLADYNEQFF
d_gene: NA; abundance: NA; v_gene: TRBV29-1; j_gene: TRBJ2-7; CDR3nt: TGCAGCGTGGAGGGGGTAGCGGACTCCTACGAGCAGTACTTC; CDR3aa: CSVEGVADSYEQYF
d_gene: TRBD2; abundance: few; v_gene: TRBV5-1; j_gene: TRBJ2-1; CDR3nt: TGCGCCAGCAGCTTACAGCGGGAGGCTGAGCAGTTCTTC; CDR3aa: CASSLQREAEQFF
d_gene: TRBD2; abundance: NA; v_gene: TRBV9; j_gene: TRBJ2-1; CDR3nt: TGTGCCAGCAGCGGTGGGACTAGCGGGAGGGTCTACAATGAGCAGTTCTTC; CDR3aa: CASSGGTSGRVYNEQFF
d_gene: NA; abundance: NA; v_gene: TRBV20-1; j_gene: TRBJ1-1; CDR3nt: TGCAGTGCTAGAGATAGCTTGGGGGGGAACACTGAAGCTTTCTTT; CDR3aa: CSARDSLGGNTEAFF
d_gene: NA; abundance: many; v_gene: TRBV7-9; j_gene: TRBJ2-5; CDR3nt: TGTGCCAGCGACGGACACTTCCAAGAGACCCAGTACTTC; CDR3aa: CASDGHFQETQYF
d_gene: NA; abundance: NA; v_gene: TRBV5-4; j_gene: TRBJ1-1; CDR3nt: TGTGCCAGCAGCTTGGAAGGGTGGCAGGGGCGGACTGAAGCTTTCTTT; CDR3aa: CASSLEGWQGRTEAFF
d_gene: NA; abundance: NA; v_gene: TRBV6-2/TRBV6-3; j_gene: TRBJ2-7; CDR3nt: TGTGCCAGCAGGTCGTACGGAGACGAGCAGTACTTC; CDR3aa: CASRSYGDEQYF
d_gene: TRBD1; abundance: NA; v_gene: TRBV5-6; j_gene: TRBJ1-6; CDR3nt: TGTGCCAGCAGCTTGCTCCGACAGGGGGATTCACCCCTCCACTTT; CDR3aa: CASSLLRQGDSPLHF
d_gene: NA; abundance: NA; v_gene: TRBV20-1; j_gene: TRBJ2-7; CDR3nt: TGCAGTGCTAGTCGCTTAGCTCAGACCTACGAGCAGTACTTC; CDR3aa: CSASRLAQTYEQYF
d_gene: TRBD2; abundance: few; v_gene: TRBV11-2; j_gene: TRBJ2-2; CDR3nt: TGTGCCAGCAGCTCTTTTCCGGGACTAGCGGGACGGACCGGGGAGCTGTTTTTT; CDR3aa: CASSSFPGLAGRTGELFF
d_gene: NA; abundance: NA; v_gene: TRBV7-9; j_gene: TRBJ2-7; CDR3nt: TGTGCCAGCAGCTTTTTCCCAACCGTAGGTTCCTACGAGCAGTACTTC; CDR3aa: CASSFFPTVGSYEQYF